Following are 10 T cell receptor beta chains from one sample sequenced in a study of T cells in Graves' hyperthyroidism and ophthalmopathy. Amplification yielded TCR beta CDR3 regions, with RNA transcripts as the source. The TCR CDR3 was amplified in a first-round RT-PCR using the HTBI primer set. TCRdb processed the multiplex PCR reads anew with MiXCR; each CDR3 protein has one entry. The top ten clones hold about 7% of a sample with approximately 640,000 distinct CDR3 sequences, nearly 45% of them seen once. Sequencing input: peripheral blood or thyroid tissue (not recorded which). Receptor source: an adult man with Graves' disease, either hyperthyroidism or ophthalmopathy (not recorded which).

The rearrangement uses TRBV5-6 and TRBJ2-5; 10 bases are a match to TRBD2. Germline CDR1 SGHDT, CDR2 YYEEEE. J lost 7 bases, V lost 3 bases, and 12 bases had no gene match. The CDR3 is 16 amino acids. DNA for the CDR3: TGTGCCAGCAGCTCCCTCCCAGCGGGGGGGCTTGTGACCCAGTACTTC. Protein product: CASSSLPAGGLVTQYF.

This clonotype was seen repeatedly, ten times or more. This sequence joins TRBV9 and TRBJ1-2; 7 bases are shared with TRBD1. Unmatched junction bases numbered 8, after V lost 1 base and J lost 8 bases. Germline CDR1 SGDLS, CDR2 YYNGEE. The CDR3 spans 14 residues. CDR3 sequence reads: CASSVRQGGEGYTF. CDR3 bases: TGTGCCAGCAGCGTAAGACAGGGTGGTGAAGGCTACACCTTC.

The CDR3 loop reads CSVQGADQPQHF. DNA of the CDR3: TGCAGCGTTCAGGGGGCGGATCAGCCCCAGCATTTT. The rearrangement links TRBV29-1 to TRBJ1-5; 8 bases map to TRBD1. Germline V gene lookup returns CDR1 SQVTM and CDR2 ANQGSEA. The length of the CDR3 is 12 residues. The ends lost 5 bases at V and 5 bases at J; junction bases unmatched: 2.

With regard to this clonotype: A single base separates this from a much larger clone, so it may be a read error. V usage is TRBV2 and J usage is TRBJ1-6, with a tentative D call TRBD1 (5 bases). CDR3 length: 16 residues. Germline V CDR1 and CDR2: SNHLY, FYNNEI. The ends were cut back, 5 bases at V and 0 bases at J, with 11 bases in the middle. CDR3 region: CASSHRSSSYNSPLHF. The CDR3 DNA reads TGTGCCAGCAGTCACAGGTCCAGCTCCTATAATTCACCCCTCCACTTT.

This clonotype was detected many times. The V gene is TRBV2, the J gene TRBJ1-1, with D tentatively TRBD1 (5 bases). V lost 1 base and J 11 bases, leaving 11 bases between the germline ends. Per the germline V gene, CDR1 is SNHLY and CDR2 is FYNNEI. This CDR3 comprises 12 residues. The CDR3 DNA reads as TGTGCCAGCAGTGAAGACGGGGGGACGGCTTTCTTT. This encodes CASSEDGGTAFF.

Of note for this clonotype: The conserved final phenylalanine or tryptophan is absent from the CDR3, which likely points to a read error. The gene calls are TRBV28 and TRBJ1-1, with D unresolved. The germline CDR1 and CDR2 sequences are MDHEN and SYDVKM. V lost 2 bases, J lost 1 base, and 11 bases lay in between. This CDR3 comprises 15 residues. Here the CDR3 reads CASSLREIGNTEAFL. CDR3 bases: TGTGCCAGCAGTTTACGCGAGATAGGGAACACTGAAGCTTTCCTT.

This sequence joins TRBV11-2 and TRBJ2-5; a possible D gene is TRBD2 (5 bases). CDR3 size: 15 residues. V was shortened by 1 base and J by 3 bases, with 12 bases between the two germline ends. Germline CDR1 SGHAT, CDR2 FQNNGV. CDR3 sequence reads: CASSLGPRREETQYF. The CDR3, as DNA: TGTGCCAGCAGCTTAGGGCCAAGGCGGGAAGAGACCCAGTACTTC.

About this clonotype: The junction departs from germline at one end; a sequencing error may be responsible. The chain couples TRBV7-9 to TRBJ1-2; 7 bases agree with TRBD1. The CDR3 has 12 residues. Germline V gene sequence: CDR1 SEHNR, CDR2 FQNEAQ (reference sequence). The CDR3 spells CASSSKAGTVVF. The DNA for the CDR3 is TGTGCCAGCAGCTCGAAAGCCGGGACAGTCGTCTTC.

J is TRBJ1-1 and V is TRBV12-3 or TRBV12-4, with a possible D match to TRBD1 (5 bases). V was shortened by 6 bases and J by 1 base, with 18 bases between the two germline ends. The CDR3 extends over 16 amino acids. The CDR3 loop is CASSFTLGTANTEAFF. CDR3 coding DNA: TGTGCCAGCAGCTTCACCTTAGGGACGGCGAACACTGAAGCTTTCTTT.

As concerns this clonotype: At one end, the junction sequence differs from germline, possibly due to a read error. The chain combines TRBV6-5 with TRBJ1-1, with D unclear. CDR1 and CDR2 (germline): MNHEY, SVGAGI. CDR3 length: 11 residues. In DNA form, the CDR3 reads TGTGTCAGCAGTTTTGGCACTGAAGCTTTCTTT. It is translated as CVSSFGTEAFF.